This T cell receptor (beta chain) was sequenced for a study of sequential checkpoint blockade in melanoma. Specified treatment: randomized to nivolumab then ipilimumab (arm A) or the reverse (arm B). The germline V gene has CDR1 SGHKS and CDR2 YYEKEE (reference sequence). This CDR3 spans 13 amino acids. Between the trimmed V and J ends, which lost 7 bases and 6 bases, there was a span of 14 bases. Profiling relied on immunoSEQ multiplex PCR, and the TCRdb table lists in-frame clones only, not all of them. Here the sample spans under 25,000 clones, more than 70% being singletons. This sequence was found in a human donor with melanoma. The specimen was CD8+ T cells sorted from blood (inferred from file names), collected from a patient given nivolumab and ipilimumab in sequence. V gene TRBV5-5 combines with J gene TRBJ1-5, with D perhaps matching TRBD1 (5 bases). The CDR3 nucleotides are TGTGCCAGCGCGGGGAGGGACGGTCAGCCCCAGCATTTT. It yields the protein CASAGRDGQPQHF.